Listed below are T cell receptor beta chains from one sample, sequenced in a study of T-cell reconstitution after alpha-beta-depleted transplantation in children. TCRdb independently ran MiXCR on the PCR reads; one entry per CDR3 protein. This repertoire shows about 580,000 distinct CDR3 sequences, 20% to 25% found once; its top ten account for approximately 14%. The sample in question was PBMCs, mostly from graft donor cells, obtained 360 days after TCRalphabeta/CD19-depleted stem cell transplant. The origin of the receptors is a boy younger than two who had a stem cell transplant for acute myeloid leukemia, so the T cells may come from the graft donor. Each CDR3 is given with its conserved first and last residue. Fields, in order: clone size, D gene, J gene, V gene, CDR3 DNA, CDR3 protein. D genes are given only for firm matches. Clone size appears in some rows only: once, few, many, or a class for an expanded clone.

-	-	TRBJ2-5	TRBV7-2	TGTGCCAGCAGCTTCTCTCGCAGGCACCAAGAGACCCAGTACTTC	CASSFSRRHQETQYF
-	-	TRBJ2-7	TRBV12-3/TRBV12-4	TGTGCCAGCAGTTTGACCGGACCCCAGAACGAGCAGTACTTC	CASSLTGPQNEQYF
-	TRBD2	TRBJ2-3	TRBV7-2	TGTGCCAGCAGCTCCAACCCGGGGGGGGCAGATACGCAGTATTTT	CASSSNPGGADTQYF
many	-	TRBJ2-5	TRBV6-2/TRBV6-3	TGTGCCAGCAGTTACCGACTCCAAGAGACCCAGTACTTC	CASSYRLQETQYF
few	TRBD1	TRBJ1-4	TRBV6-1	TGTGCCAGCAGAAGGAACAGGGGGCTTAATGAAAAACTGTTTTTT	CASRRNRGLNEKLFF
-	TRBD2	TRBJ2-5	TRBV4-3	TGCGCCAGCAGCCAAGAGCAGACTAGCGGGGAGCCTGAAGAGACCCAGTACTTC	CASSQEQTSGEPEETQYF
few	TRBD1	TRBJ1-1	TRBV20-1	TGCAGTGCCCCTGGGACAGGCGGGAACACTGAAGCTTTCTTT	CSAPGTGGNTEAFF
-	-	TRBJ1-4	TRBV5-1	TGCGCCAGCAGCTTGGTCCCCGGGTTTAATGAAAAACTGTTTTTT	CASSLVPGFNEKLFF
many	-	TRBJ1-2	TRBV12-3/TRBV12-4	TGTGCCAGCAGCCATTCCCCATATGGCTACACCTTC	CASSHSPYGYTF
many	-	TRBJ1-1	TRBV29-1	TGCAGCGTTTGGTGGTCAGTGGGCACTGAAGCTTTCTTT	CSVWWSVGTEAFF
few	TRBD1	TRBJ1-1	TRBV28	TGTGCCAGCAGTTTCCTCGACAGGGAGCGAACTGAAGCTTTCTTT	CASSFLDRERTEAFF